Each of the 32 T cell receptor beta chains below was sequenced from the same sample in a study of T cell responses to AZD1222 COVID-19 vaccine. TCRdb's copy holds only in-frame clones and misses some; the assay was immunoSEQ multiplex PCR. This sample has 95,000 to 100,000 clones, with over 75% found just once. The source material was peripheral blood, sampled on day 0 of AZD1222 vaccination. The receptors here all came from an adult in good health.

V is TRBV19 and J is TRBJ2-2; no firm D call. CDR1 is LNHDA, CDR2 SQIVND, per germline (reference sequence). Trimming took off 1 base at V and 1 base at J, with 4 bases between the two ends. CDR3 length equals 14 residues. CDR3 coding DNA: TGTGCCAGTAGTATAGTGGGGAACACCGGGGAGCTGTTTTTT. This gives the protein CASSIVGNTGELFF.

The chain employs TRBV5-4 and TRBJ2-3, with TRBD2 identical over 8 bases. This CDR3 contains 17 residues. V trimming: 0 bases; J trimming: 1 base; junction bases outside the gene matches: 7. Germline V CDR1 and CDR2: SGHNT, YYREEE (reference sequence). The CDR3 nucleotides are TGTGCCAGCAGCTTGGGGCTAGCGGGTTCCCGCACAGATACGCAGTATTTT. This encodes CASSLGLAGSRTDTQYF.

The rearrangement joins TRBV5-1 to TRBJ2-7; 9 positions agree with TRBD2. CDR3 length equals 15 residues. Germline CDR1 SGHRS, CDR2 YFSETQ. With V trimmed by 0 bases and J by 3 bases, 4 bases remained unmatched. Here the CDR3 reads CASSLEARGGYEQYF. CDR3 bases: TGCGCCAGCAGCTTGGAGGCGCGGGGGGGCTACGAGCAGTACTTC.

The V call is TRBV7-9, the J call TRBJ2-2; possibly TRBD1 or TRBD2 for D (5 bases each). The length of the CDR3 is 14 residues. CDR1 and CDR2 (germline): SEHNR, FQNEAQ (reference sequence). V lost 2 bases and J 8 bases, leaving 12 bases between the germline ends. This CDR3 reads CASSLYSGQGELFF. CDR3 nucleotides: TGTGCCAGCAGCTTATACTCGGGGCAAGGGGAGCTGTTTTTT. The whole variable domain, filled in from reference TRBV7-9 and TRBJ2-2, reads DTGVSQNPRHKITKRGQNVTFRCDPISEHNRLYWYRQTLGQGPEFLTYFQNEAQLEKSRLLSDRFSAERPKGSFSTLEIQRTEQGDSAMYLCASSLYSGQGELFFGEGSRLTVL.

V usage is TRBV7-8 and J usage is TRBJ2-7; 7 nucleotides match TRBD1. The CDR3 runs 16 residues. V was clipped by 3 bases and J by 4 bases; unmatched bases: 12. The germline V gene has CDR1 SGHVS and CDR2 FQNEAQ. CDR3 sequence (DNA): TGTGCCAGCAGCTTCTACAGGGGTGGGTACGAGTACGAGCAGTACTTC. Protein product: CASSFYRGGYEYEQYF.

This chain joins TRBV30 and TRBJ1-1; TRBD1 matches 7 bases. This CDR3 has 12 residues. V was clipped by 6 bases and J by 3 bases; unmatched bases: 4. The germline CDR1 and CDR2 sequences are GTSNPN and SVGIG (reference sequence). CDR3 loop: CACKTGDTEAFF. Written as DNA, the CDR3 is TGTGCCTGCAAAACAGGGGACACTGAAGCTTTCTTT.

V gene TRBV10-2 combines with J gene TRBJ1-6, with a tentative D call TRBD1 (6 bases). Germline assignment: CDR1 WSHSY and CDR2 SAAADI. The V gene lost 7 bases and the J gene lost 4 bases, with 8 bases spanning the gap. The CDR3 is 13 amino acids. The DNA of the CDR3 is TGCGCCAGCAAGGACAGATATAATTCACCCCTCCACTTT. Protein product: CASKDRYNSPLHF.

The chain joins TRBV28 to TRBJ2-2; D might be TRBD1 (5 bases). Germline V CDR1 and CDR2: MDHEN, SYDVKM. The CDR3 totals 12 residues. Trimming stripped 8 bases from V and 4 bases from J, with 8 bases between. The CDR3 nucleotides are TGTGCCAGCGACAGTTCCACCGGGGAGCTGTTTTTT. It is translated as CASDSSTGELFF. The entire variable domain, with the rest obtained from reference TRBV28 and TRBJ2-2, is as follows: DVKVTQSSRYLVKRTGEKVFLECVQDMDHENMFWYRQDPGLGLRLIYFSYDVKMKEKGDIPEGYSVSREKKERFSLILESASTNQTSMYLCASDSSTGELFFGEGSRLTVL.

The V gene is TRBV5-8, the J gene TRBJ1-5; no clear D gene. V lost 3 bases, J lost 3 bases, and 16 bases lay in between. CDR1 SGHTS and CDR2 YDEGEE come from the germline V gene. The CDR3 has 16 amino acids. The CDR3: CASSSESKWDNQPQHF. In DNA, the CDR3 is TGTGCCAGCAGCTCTGAGTCGAAATGGGACAATCAGCCCCAGCATTTT.

The chain combines TRBV11-3 with TRBJ2-2, with D possibly being TRBD1 or TRBD2 (5 bases each). The CDR3 consists of 17 residues. Trimming removed 1 base from V and 3 bases from J, with 15 bases in between. Germline V lookup: CDR1 SGHNT, CDR2 YENEEA. Written as DNA, the CDR3 is TGTGCCAGCAGCTTAGGAGGGGCAGGGCCGGACACCGGGGAGCTGTTTTTT. This gives the protein CASSLGGAGPDTGELFF.

The chain uses TRBV9 and TRBJ2-5, with D possibly matching TRBD2 (5 bases). With 0 bases removed from V and 10 bases from J, the gap between germline ends came to 19 bases. Germline-derived CDR1 and CDR2 are SGDLS and YYNGEE. This CDR3 has 15 residues. The CDR3 nucleotides are TGTGCCAGCAGCGTAGTTGGGGATTCCGAGGAGGACCAGTACTTC. Translation: CASSVVGDSEEDQYF.

This sequence joins TRBV11-2 and TRBJ2-3; D perhaps matches TRBD1 (6 bases). The CDR3 loop spans 15 amino acids. Germline V gene data show CDR1 as SGHAT and CDR2 as FQNNGV. V was pared by 6 bases and J by 1 base, with 14 bases between. CDR3 loop: CASRRTGRGTDTQYF. The DNA of the CDR3 is TGTGCCAGCAGACGTACAGGGCGCGGCACAGATACGCAGTATTTT. The variable domain in full, with the rest retrieved from reference TRBV11-2 and TRBJ2-3, is EAGVAQSPRYKIIEKRQSVAFWCNPISGHATLYWYQQILGQGPKLLIQFQNNGVVDDSQLPKDRFSAERLKGVDSTLKIQPAKLEDSAVYLCASRRTGRGTDTQYFGPGTRLTVL.

The chain recombines TRBV27 with TRBJ2-7; TRBD1 matches 8 bases. Germline loops: CDR1 MNHEY, CDR2 SMNVEV (reference sequence). The J segment lost 7 bases and the V segment lost 3 bases, leaving 20 bases of the junction unmatched. The CDR3 is 18 amino acids. DNA of the CDR3: TGTGCCAGCAGTTTTCGGTTCTGGCCGACGGACAGGGAAGAGGAGCAGTACTTC. Translating it yields CASSFRFWPTDREEEQYF.

The chain couples TRBV28 to TRBJ2-2; 9 nucleotides agree with TRBD1. J lost 5 bases, V lost 3 bases, and 4 bases had no gene match. In germline, CDR1 is MDHEN, CDR2 SYDVKM. The CDR3 loop spans 15 amino acids. The DNA of the CDR3 is TGTGCCAGCAGTTTTACAGGGGGCCGGACCGGGGAGCTGTTTTTT. It encodes CASSFTGGRTGELFF.

This clone was counted a few times. This chain joins TRBV6-5 and TRBJ1-1; no clear D. Germline-derived CDR1 and CDR2 are MNHEY and SVGAGI. The length of the CDR3 is 16 residues. V was clipped by 0 bases and J by 8 bases, with 19 bases between them. CDR3 DNA: TGTGCCAGCAGTTACTCGACGCCGGGTCTAAGCCCAGAAGCTTTCTTT. This gives the protein CASSYSTPGLSPEAFF.

The genes are TRBV6-5 and TRBJ2-1; TRBD2 matches at 7 bases. CDR3 length: 15 amino acids. Losses at the gene ends were 6 bases for V and 3 bases for J; bases not matched to a gene: 8. Per the germline V gene, CDR1 is MNHEY and CDR2 is SVGAGI. The CDR3 loop reads CASSRTSIGYNEQFF. The CDR3 nucleotides read TGTGCCAGCAGCCGGACTAGTATAGGCTACAATGAGCAGTTCTTC.

CDR3 in DNA: TGTGCCAGCACCCCAGGGCAAGTGGGTGGCTACACCTTC. Translation: CASTPGQVGGYTF. V usage is TRBV12-3 or TRBV12-4 and J usage is TRBJ1-2; tentative D call: TRBD1 (5 bases). Between the trimmed V and J ends, which lost 7 bases and 7 bases, there was a span of 16 bases. This CDR3 spans 13 amino acids.

This sequence joins TRBV15 and TRBJ1-5, with 7 bases fitting TRBD1. CDR3 length: 14 residues. The junction had 8 bases not matched to a gene; V was cut back by 5 bases and J by 7 bases. The germline V gene encodes CDR1 LNHNV and CDR2 YYDKDF (reference sequence). As DNA, the CDR3 is TGTGCCACCAGCTTGAGAGGGGGCGGCCAGCCCCAGCATTTT. Amino acid sequence: CATSLRGGGQPQHF.

V gene TRBV28 combines with J gene TRBJ1-2; D is ambiguous. V was pared by 8 bases and J by 2 bases, with 9 bases between. The CDR3 consists of 12 residues. Germline V gives CDR1 MDHEN, CDR2 SYDVKM. CDR3 nucleotides: TGTGCCAGCGGGCGAGGGAACTATGGCTACACCTTC. As protein: CASGRGNYGYTF.

This clone occurred once. Other nucleotide sequences from this sample produce the same CDR3. The gene calls are TRBV2 and TRBJ1-5; tentatively, D is TRBD1 (5 bases). The CDR3 has 13 amino acids. Between the trimmed V and J ends, which lost 6 bases and 4 bases, there was a span of 10 bases. Germline V lookup: CDR1 SNHLY, CDR2 FYNNEI. CDR3 amino acids: CASSGGLNQPQHF. The DNA for the CDR3 is TGTGCCAGCAGCGGGGGTCTGAATCAGCCCCAGCATTTT.

V gene TRBV5-5 combines with J gene TRBJ1-1; no clear D. CDR3 length: 15 residues. Germline CDR1 and CDR2: SGHKS and YYEKEE (reference sequence). Trimming cost V 1 base and J 0 bases, with 10 bases left between them. In DNA, the CDR3 is TGTGCCAGCAGCTTGTTTCATAGGATGAACACTGAAGCTTTCTTT. It yields the protein CASSLFHRMNTEAFF.

This rearrangement joins TRBV5-1 to TRBJ2-1; TRBD2 matches 10 bases. Germline V gives CDR1 SGHRS, CDR2 YFSETQ. V was clipped by 4 bases and J by 2 bases; unmatched bases: 3. This CDR3 region has 15 residues. CDR3 coding DNA: TGCGCCAGCAGCACCCTAGCGGGGGCCTACAATGAGCAGTTCTTC. Translated: CASSTLAGAYNEQFF. The full variable domain, with the rest looked up from reference TRBV5-1 and TRBJ2-1, is KAGVTQTPRYLIKTRGQQVTLSCSPISGHRSVSWYQQTPGQGLQFLFEYFSETQRNKGNFPGRFSGRQFSNSRSEMNVSTLELGDSALYLCASSTLAGAYNEQFFGPGTRLTVL.

This rearrangement joins TRBV5-5 to TRBJ1-6; weak D call: TRBD1 (5 bases). The CDR3 is 14 residues long. Germline CDR1 reads SGHKS; CDR2 reads YYEKEE (reference sequence). V was shortened by 0 bases and J by 5 bases, with 6 bases between the two germline ends. In DNA, the CDR3 is TGTGCCAGCAGCTTGGGACAGAATAATTCACCCCTCCACTTT. Its translation: CASSLGQNNSPLHF.

The gene calls are TRBV4-1 and TRBJ1-1; no clear D gene. Germline V lookup: CDR1 MGHRA, CDR2 YSYEKL. The V end lost 1 base, the J end lost 13 bases, and 16 bases lay between the germline ends. The CDR3 spans 13 residues. The CDR3 protein is CASSQAPPERGFF. The CDR3 nucleotides read TGCGCCAGCAGCCAAGCCCCCCCTGAACGCGGTTTCTTT.

V gene TRBV6-5 combines with J gene TRBJ2-5; D unresolved. Trimming took 6 bases from V and 5 from J, leaving 19 bases between them. The germline CDR1 and CDR2 sequences are MNHEY and SVGAGI. This CDR3 is 15 amino acids long. As DNA, the CDR3 is TGTGCCAGCAGCCCGAGAGCCCAAATGGGGGAGACCCAGTACTTC. Residues: CASSPRAQMGETQYF.

This clone appeared a single time. The CDR3 loop reads CASSSRRAGIEAFF. The CDR3 coding sequence is TGTGCCAGCAGTTCCCGCCGGGCCGGTATTGAAGCTTTCTTT. The chain employs TRBV6-5 and TRBJ1-1; D not certain. This CDR3 is built from 14 residues. Trimming stripped 4 bases from V and 7 bases from J, with 16 bases between. Germline lookup yields CDR1 MNHEY and CDR2 SVGAGI.

This chain uses TRBV28 with TRBJ1-3, with 9 nucleotides matching TRBD1. The CDR3 is 14 amino acids. CDR1 MDHEN and CDR2 SYDVKM come from the germline V gene. V lost 6 bases to trimming and J lost 3 bases; unmatched junction nucleotides: 3. The CDR3 reads CASRGTGSGNTIYF. The CDR3 DNA sequence: TGTGCCAGCAGGGGGACAGGGAGTGGAAACACCATATATTTT.

This clone came up once. The rearrangement joins TRBV4-2 to TRBJ2-1, with D hard to call. This CDR3 has 15 residues. The V gene lost 0 bases and the J gene lost 0 bases, with 6 bases spanning the gap. Germline assignment: CDR1 LGHNA and CDR2 YNFKEQ. The CDR3 sequence is CASSQDTSSYNEQFF. CDR3 nucleotide sequence: TGTGCCAGCAGCCAAGATACCAGCTCCTACAATGAGCAGTTCTTC.

The gene calls are TRBV6-2 or TRBV6-3 and TRBJ2-2; possible D gene TRBD2, 5 bases. This CDR3 spans 17 amino acids. V was clipped by 5 bases and J by 1 base, with 17 bases between them. Germline V CDR1 and CDR2: MNHEY, SVGEGT. The CDR3 loop reads CASSTPRDLLNTGELFF. DNA for the CDR3: TGTGCCAGCAGTACACCCCGGGATCTCCTGAACACCGGGGAGCTGTTTTTT.

The chain joins TRBV11-1 to TRBJ1-2; D is unresolved. Trimming took off 1 base at V and 1 base at J, with 7 bases between the two ends. Germline CDR1 SGHAT, CDR2 FQDESV (reference sequence). The CDR3 runs 14 residues. The CDR3 nucleotides read TGTGCCAGCAGCTTAGTCGGTGATAACTATGGCTACACCTTC. This translates into CASSLVGDNYGYTF.

The chain has TRBV10-3 and TRBJ1-2, with 9 bases identical to TRBD1. Germline lookup yields CDR1 ENHRY and CDR2 SYGVKD. The CDR3 is 14 residues long. With 6 bases clipped from V and 2 bases from J, the junction kept 4 bases outside the gene matches. This CDR3 is CAIREDRGNYGYTF. As DNA, the CDR3 is TGTGCCATCAGGGAAGACAGGGGGAACTATGGCTACACCTTC.

The chain links TRBV19 to TRBJ1-2; weak D call: TRBD1 (5 bases). The CDR3 length is 14 residues. Germline V CDR1 and CDR2: LNHDA, SQIVND (reference sequence). Trimming cost V 5 bases and J 8 bases, with 18 bases left between them. CDR3 region: CASSPTREGRGYTF. CDR3 DNA sequence: TGTGCCAGTAGTCCCACCAGGGAGGGAAGAGGCTACACCTTC. Using reference TRBV19 and TRBJ1-2 for the parts outside the CDR3, the full variable domain is DGGITQSPKYLFRKEGQNVTLSCEQNLNHDAMYWYRQDPGQGLRLIYYSQIVNDFQKGDIAEGYSVSREKKESFPLTVTSAQKNPTAFYLCASSPTREGRGYTFGSGTRLTVV.